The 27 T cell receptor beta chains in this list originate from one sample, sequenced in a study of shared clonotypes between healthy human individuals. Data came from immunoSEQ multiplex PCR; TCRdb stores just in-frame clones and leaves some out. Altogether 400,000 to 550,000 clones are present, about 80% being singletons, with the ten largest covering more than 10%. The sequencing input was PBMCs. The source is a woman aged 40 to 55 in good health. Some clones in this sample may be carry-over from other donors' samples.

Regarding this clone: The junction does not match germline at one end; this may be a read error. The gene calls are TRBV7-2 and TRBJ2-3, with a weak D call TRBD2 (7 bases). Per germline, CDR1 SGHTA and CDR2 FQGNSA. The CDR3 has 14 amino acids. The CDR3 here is CASGLGGATDTQYF. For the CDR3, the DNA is TGTGCCAGCGGCTTGGGGGGGGCCACAGATACGCAGTATTTT. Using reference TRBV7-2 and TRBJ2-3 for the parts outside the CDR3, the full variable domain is GAGVSQSPSNKVTEKGKDVELRCDPISGHTALYWYRQSLGQGLEFLIYFQGNSAPDKSGLPSDRFSAERTGGSVSTLTIQRTQQEDSAVYLCASGLGGATDTQYFGPGTRLTVL.

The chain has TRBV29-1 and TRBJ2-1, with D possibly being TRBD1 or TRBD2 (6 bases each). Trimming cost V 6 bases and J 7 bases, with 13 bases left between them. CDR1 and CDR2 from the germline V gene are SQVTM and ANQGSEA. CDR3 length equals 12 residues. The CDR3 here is CSVPPGANEQFF. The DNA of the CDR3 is TGCAGCGTGCCTCCGGGGGCGAATGAGCAGTTCTTC.

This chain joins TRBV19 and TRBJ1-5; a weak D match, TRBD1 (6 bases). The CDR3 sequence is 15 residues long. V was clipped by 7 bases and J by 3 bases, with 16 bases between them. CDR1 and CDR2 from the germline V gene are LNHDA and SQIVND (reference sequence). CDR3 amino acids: CASTPERGHNQPQHF. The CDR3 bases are TGTGCCAGTACCCCCGAGCGGGGACACAATCAGCCCCAGCATTTT.

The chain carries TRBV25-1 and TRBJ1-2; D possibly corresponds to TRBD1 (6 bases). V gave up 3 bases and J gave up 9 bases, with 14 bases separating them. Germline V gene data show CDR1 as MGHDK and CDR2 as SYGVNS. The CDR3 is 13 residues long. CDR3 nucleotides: TGTGCCAGCAGTGACAGGGACATTTTAAGCTACACCTTC. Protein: CASSDRDILSYTF.

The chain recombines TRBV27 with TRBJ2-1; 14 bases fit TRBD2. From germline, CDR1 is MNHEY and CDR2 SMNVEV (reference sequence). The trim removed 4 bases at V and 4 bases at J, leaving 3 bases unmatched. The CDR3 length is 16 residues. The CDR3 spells CASSSGTSGRYNEQFF. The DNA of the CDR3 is TGTGCCAGCAGTTCAGGGACTAGCGGGAGATACAATGAGCAGTTCTTC.

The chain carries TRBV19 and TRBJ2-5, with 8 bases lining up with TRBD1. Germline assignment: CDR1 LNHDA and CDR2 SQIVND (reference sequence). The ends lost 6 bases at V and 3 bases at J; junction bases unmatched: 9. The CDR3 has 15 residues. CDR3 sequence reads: CASRPSGQGKETQYF. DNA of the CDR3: TGTGCCAGTAGGCCAAGTGGACAGGGCAAAGAGACCCAGTACTTC.

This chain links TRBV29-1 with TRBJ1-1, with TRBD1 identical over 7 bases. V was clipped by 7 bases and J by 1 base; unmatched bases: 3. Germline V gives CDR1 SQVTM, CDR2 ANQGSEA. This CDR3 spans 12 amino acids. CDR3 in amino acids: CSGSGGNTEAFF. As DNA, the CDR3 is TGCAGCGGATCAGGGGGGAACACTGAAGCTTTCTTT.

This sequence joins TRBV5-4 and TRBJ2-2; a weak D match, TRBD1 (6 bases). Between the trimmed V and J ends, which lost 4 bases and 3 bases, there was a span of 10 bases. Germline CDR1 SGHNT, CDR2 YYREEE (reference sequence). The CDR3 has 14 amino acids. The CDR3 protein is CASSQDSYTGELFF. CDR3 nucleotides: TGTGCCAGCAGCCAGGACAGCTACACCGGGGAGCTGTTTTTT.

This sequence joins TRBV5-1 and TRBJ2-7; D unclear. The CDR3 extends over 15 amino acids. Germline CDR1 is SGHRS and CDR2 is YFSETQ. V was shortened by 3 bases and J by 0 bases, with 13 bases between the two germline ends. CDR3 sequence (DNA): TGCGCCAGCAGCTCCGGCCAGACCAGCTCCTACGAGCAGTACTTC. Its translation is CASSSGQTSSYEQYF.

This chain's CDR3 is CASSVTRHSGNTIYF. CDR3 bases: TGTGCCAGCAGTGTCACCCGCCACTCTGGAAACACCATATATTTT. This rearrangement joins TRBV6-6 to TRBJ1-3; D is uncertain. The germline V gene encodes CDR1 MNHNY and CDR2 SVGAGI (reference sequence). Trimming stripped 5 bases from V and 0 bases from J, with 11 bases between. CDR3 length equals 15 residues.

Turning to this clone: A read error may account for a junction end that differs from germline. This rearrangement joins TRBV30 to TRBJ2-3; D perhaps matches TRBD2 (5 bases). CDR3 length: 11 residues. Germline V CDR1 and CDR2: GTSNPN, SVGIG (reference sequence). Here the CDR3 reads CARSVGSAQYF. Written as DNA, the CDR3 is TGTGCCCGGAGTGTTGGGAGCGCGCAGTATTTT.

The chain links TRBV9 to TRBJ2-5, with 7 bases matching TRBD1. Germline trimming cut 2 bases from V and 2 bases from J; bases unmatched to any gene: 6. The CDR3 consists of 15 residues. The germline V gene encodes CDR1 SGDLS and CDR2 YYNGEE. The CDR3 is CASSVAGTAQETQYF. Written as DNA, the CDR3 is TGTGCCAGCAGCGTTGCCGGGACAGCGCAAGAGACCCAGTACTTC.

The DNA for the CDR3 is TGCGCCAGCAGCCACCCTGGGGGGAATGAGCAGTTCTTC. Protein product: CASSHPGGNEQFF. The chain employs TRBV5-1 and TRBJ2-1; D possibly corresponds to TRBD2 (6 bases). CDR1 and CDR2 from the germline V gene are SGHRS and YFSETQ. Trimming took off 4 bases at V and 7 bases at J, with 12 bases between the two ends. CDR3 size: 13 residues.

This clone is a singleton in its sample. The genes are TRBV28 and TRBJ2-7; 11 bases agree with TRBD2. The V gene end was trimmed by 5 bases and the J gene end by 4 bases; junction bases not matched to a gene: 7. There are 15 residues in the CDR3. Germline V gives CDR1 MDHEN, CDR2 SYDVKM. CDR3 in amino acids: CASSPTSGSSYEQYF. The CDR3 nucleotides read TGTGCCAGCAGTCCAACTAGCGGGAGTTCTTACGAGCAGTACTTC.

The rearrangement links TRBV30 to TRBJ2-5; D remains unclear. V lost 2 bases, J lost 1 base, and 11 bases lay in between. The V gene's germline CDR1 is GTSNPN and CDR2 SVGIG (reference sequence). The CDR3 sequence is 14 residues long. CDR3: CAWSPRLTQETQYF. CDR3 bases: TGTGCCTGGAGTCCACGACTGACCCAAGAGACCCAGTACTTC.

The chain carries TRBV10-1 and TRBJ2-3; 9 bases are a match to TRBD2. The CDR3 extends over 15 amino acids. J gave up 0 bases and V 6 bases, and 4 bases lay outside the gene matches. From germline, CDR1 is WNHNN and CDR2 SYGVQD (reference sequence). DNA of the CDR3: TGCGCCAGCAGCGTTAGCGGGAGAAGCACAGATACGCAGTATTTT. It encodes CASSVSGRSTDTQYF.

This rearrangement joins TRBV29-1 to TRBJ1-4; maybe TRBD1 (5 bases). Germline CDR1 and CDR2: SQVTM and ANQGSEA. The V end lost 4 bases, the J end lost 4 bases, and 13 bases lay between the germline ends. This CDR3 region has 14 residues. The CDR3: CSVGGTESNEKLFF. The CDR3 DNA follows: TGCAGCGTTGGAGGGACGGAAAGTAATGAAAAACTGTTTTTT.

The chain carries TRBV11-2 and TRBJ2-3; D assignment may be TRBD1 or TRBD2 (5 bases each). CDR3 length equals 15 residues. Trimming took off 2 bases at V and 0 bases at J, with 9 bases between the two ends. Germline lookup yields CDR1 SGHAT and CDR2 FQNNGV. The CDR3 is CASSLRGVSTDTQYF. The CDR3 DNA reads TGTGCCAGCAGCTTACGGGGCGTGAGCACAGATACGCAGTATTTT. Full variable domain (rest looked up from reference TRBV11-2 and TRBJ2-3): EAGVAQSPRYKIIEKRQSVAFWCNPISGHATLYWYQQILGQGPKLLIQFQNNGVVDDSQLPKDRFSAERLKGVDSTLKIQPAKLEDSAVYLCASSLRGVSTDTQYFGPGTRLTVL.

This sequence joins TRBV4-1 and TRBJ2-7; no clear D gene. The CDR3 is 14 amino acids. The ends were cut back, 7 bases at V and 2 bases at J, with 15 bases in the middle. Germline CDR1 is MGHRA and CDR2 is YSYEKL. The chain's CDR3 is CASTRQLLAYEQYF. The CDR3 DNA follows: TGCGCCAGCACCCGCCAGCTCCTCGCCTACGAGCAGTACTTC.

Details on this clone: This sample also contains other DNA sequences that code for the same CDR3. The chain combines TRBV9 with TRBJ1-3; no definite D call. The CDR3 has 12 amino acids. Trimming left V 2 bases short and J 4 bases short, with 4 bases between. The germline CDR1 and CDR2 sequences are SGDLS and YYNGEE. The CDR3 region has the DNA TGTGCCAGCAGCGTGTCCGGAAACACCATATATTTT. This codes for CASSVSGNTIYF.

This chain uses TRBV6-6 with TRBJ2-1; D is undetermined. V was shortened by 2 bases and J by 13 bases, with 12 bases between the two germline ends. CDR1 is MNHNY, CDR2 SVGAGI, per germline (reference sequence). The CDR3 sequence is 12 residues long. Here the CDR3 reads CASSYPRESQFF. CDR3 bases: TGTGCCAGCAGTTACCCTCGTGAGAGTCAGTTCTTC.

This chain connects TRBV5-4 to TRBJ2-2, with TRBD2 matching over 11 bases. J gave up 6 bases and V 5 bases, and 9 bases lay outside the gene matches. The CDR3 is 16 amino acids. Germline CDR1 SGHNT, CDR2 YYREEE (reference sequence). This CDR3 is CASRSPSGRSAGELFF. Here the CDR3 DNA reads TGTGCCAGCAGATCGCCTAGCGGGAGGTCGGCCGGGGAGCTGTTTTTT.

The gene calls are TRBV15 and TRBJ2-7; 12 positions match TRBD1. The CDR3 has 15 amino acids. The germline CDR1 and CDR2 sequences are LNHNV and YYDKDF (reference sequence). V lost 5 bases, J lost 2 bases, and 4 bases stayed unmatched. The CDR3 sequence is CATSGTGGLTYEQYF. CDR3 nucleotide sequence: TGTGCCACCAGCGGGACAGGGGGCCTAACCTACGAGCAGTACTTC.

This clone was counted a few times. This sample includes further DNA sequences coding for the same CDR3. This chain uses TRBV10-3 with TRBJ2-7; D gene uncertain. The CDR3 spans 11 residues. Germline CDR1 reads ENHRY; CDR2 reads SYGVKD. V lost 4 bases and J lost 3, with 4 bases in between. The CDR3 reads CAISGGYEQYF. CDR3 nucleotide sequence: TGTGCCATCAGTGGCGGCTACGAGCAGTACTTC.

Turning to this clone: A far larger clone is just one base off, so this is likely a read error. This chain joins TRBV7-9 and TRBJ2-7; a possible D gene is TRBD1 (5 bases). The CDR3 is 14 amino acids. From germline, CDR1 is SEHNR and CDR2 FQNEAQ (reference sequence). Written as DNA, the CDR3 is TGTACCAGCAGCTTAGGGCAGGGCAGGAACGAGCAGTACTTC. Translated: CTSSLGQGRNEQYF.

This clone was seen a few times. This CDR3 is CASSVGTGESQETQYF. CDR3 nucleotide sequence: TGTGCCAGCAGCGTAGGGACAGGGGAGTCCCAAGAGACCCAGTACTTC. J is TRBJ2-5 and V is TRBV9; 9 bases agree with TRBD1. CDR1 and CDR2 from the germline V gene are SGDLS and YYNGEE. The length of the CDR3 is 16 residues. Trimming at V came to 0 bases and at J to 1 base, leaving 4 bases not matched to a gene.

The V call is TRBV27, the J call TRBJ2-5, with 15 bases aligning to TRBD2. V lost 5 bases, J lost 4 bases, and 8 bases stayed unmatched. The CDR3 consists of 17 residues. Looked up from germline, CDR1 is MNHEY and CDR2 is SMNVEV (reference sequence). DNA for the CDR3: TGTGCCAGCAGTCCCGGACTAGCGGGAGGGTTCGGAGAGACCCAGTACTTC. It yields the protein CASSPGLAGGFGETQYF.